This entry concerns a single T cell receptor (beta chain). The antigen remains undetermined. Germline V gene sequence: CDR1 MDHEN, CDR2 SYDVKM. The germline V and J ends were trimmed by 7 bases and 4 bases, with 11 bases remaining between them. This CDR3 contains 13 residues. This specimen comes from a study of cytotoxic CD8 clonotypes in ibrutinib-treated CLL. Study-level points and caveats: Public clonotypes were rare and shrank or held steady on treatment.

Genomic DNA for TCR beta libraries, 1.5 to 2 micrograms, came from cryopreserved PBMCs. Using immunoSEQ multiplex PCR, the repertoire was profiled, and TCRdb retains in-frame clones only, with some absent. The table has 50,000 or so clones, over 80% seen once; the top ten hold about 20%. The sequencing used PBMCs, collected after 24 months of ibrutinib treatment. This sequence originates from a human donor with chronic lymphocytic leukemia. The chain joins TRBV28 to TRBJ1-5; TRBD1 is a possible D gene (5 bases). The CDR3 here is CASIPQENQPQHF. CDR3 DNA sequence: TGTGCCAGCATTCCACAGGAGAATCAGCCCCAGCATTTT.